A single sample gave rise to the 22 T cell receptor beta chains below, sequenced in a study of metastatic and nonmetastatic thyroid tumors. TCRdb re-analyzed the PCR reads through MiXCR. The sample has about 25,000 clones, 20% to 25% seen once; the top ten hold 25% to 30%. All patients were untreated before thyroid surgery. Material for sequencing was blood. These receptors were obtained from a male donor with papillary thyroid cancer or a benign thyroid nodule (not recorded which). Some clones in this sample may be carry-over from other donors' samples.

In its sample, this clone was seen many times. The gene calls are TRBV5-6 and TRBJ2-7, with D tentatively TRBD2 (6 bases). Trimming took 3 bases from V and 2 from J, leaving 12 bases between them. The CDR3 is 14 amino acids. Looked up from germline, CDR1 is SGHDT and CDR2 is YYEEEE. DNA for the CDR3: TGTGCCAGCAGCTCGGGACTGAATACCTACGAGCAGTACTTC. Its protein is CASSSGLNTYEQYF.

This clone was seen repeatedly, ten times or more. The chain joins TRBV10-1 to TRBJ2-3; tentatively, D is TRBD1 or TRBD2 (5 bases each). Trimming shortened V by 10 bases and J by 1 base, and 15 bases separated the two germline ends. The CDR3 contains 14 residues. Germline V gene sequence: CDR1 WNHNN, CDR2 SYGVQD (reference sequence). CDR3: CATSRDPGTDTQYF. DNA of the CDR3: TGCGCCACCTCCCGGGACCCCGGCACAGATACGCAGTATTTT.

This clone was seen at least ten times. The chain carries TRBV20-1 and TRBJ2-2, with D perhaps matching TRBD1 or TRBD2 (7 bases each). Germline V gives CDR1 DFQATT, CDR2 SNEGSKA (reference sequence). The CDR3 totals 16 residues. V was trimmed by 4 bases and J by 7 bases, leaving 22 bases between them. The CDR3 here is CSATDLRGGNGGELFF. In nucleotides, the CDR3 is TGCAGTGCTACGGACCTCAGGGGGGGCAATGGCGGGGAGCTGTTTTTT.

This clone was picked up many times. This could be a read error, since a much larger clone is one nucleotide away. Additional DNA sequences in this sample encode the identical CDR3. The V gene is TRBV7-2, the J gene TRBJ2-7, with D perhaps matching TRBD2 (6 bases). V was trimmed by 0 bases and J by 8 bases, leaving 14 bases between them. The CDR3 extends over 14 amino acids. The germline V gene has CDR1 SGHTA and CDR2 FQGNSA. The chain's CDR3 is CASSLAGTGYKQYF. The CDR3, as DNA: TGTGCCAGCAGCTTAGCTGGGACTGGATACAAGCAGTACTTC.

The chain carries TRBV20-1 and TRBJ2-2; TRBD1 agrees at 9 bases. Germline V lookup: CDR1 DFQATT, CDR2 SNEGSKA (reference sequence). The V and J ends lost 1 base and 8 bases, in that order; junction bases with no gene match: 11. The length of the CDR3 is 16 residues. CDR3 in DNA: TGCAGTGCTAGAGTGCCGAGACAGGGGGACTCAGGGGAGCTGTTTTTT. Translation gives CSARVPRQGDSGELFF.

This clone was seen at least ten times. The chain couples TRBV28 to TRBJ2-7; the match to TRBD2 covers 7 bases. Germline-derived CDR1 and CDR2 are MDHEN and SYDVKM. The CDR3 spans 13 residues. V lost 7 bases to trimming and J lost 3 bases; unmatched junction nucleotides: 6. DNA for the CDR3: TGTGCCAGCATGAGGGAGGGCATCTACGAGCAGTACTTC. Translation gives CASMREGIYEQYF. Based on the CDR3 plus reference TRBV28 and TRBJ2-7, the full variable domain is DVKVTQSSRYLVKRTGEKVFLECVQDMDHENMFWYRQDPGLGLRLIYFSYDVKMKEKGDIPEGYSVSREKKERFSLILESASTNQTSMYLCASMREGIYEQYFGPGTRLTVT.

This clone occurred many times. V usage is TRBV4-2 and J usage is TRBJ2-2; 9 nucleotides line up with TRBD1. The germline V gene encodes CDR1 LGHNA and CDR2 YNFKEQ. CDR3 length equals 19 residues. J was trimmed by 6 bases and V by 0 bases; bases with no gene match: 14. The CDR3 is CASSQDLGGTGLRAGELFF. CDR3 coding DNA: TGTGCCAGCAGCCAAGATTTGGGGGGGACAGGGTTGAGGGCCGGGGAGCTGTTTTTT.

In its sample, this clone was seen many times. Distinct nucleotide sequences in the sample also encode this CDR3. This chain joins TRBV5-1 and TRBJ2-7, with a weak D call TRBD2 (6 bases). The CDR3 totals 14 residues. Looked up from germline, CDR1 is SGHRS and CDR2 is YFSETQ. The V end lost 2 bases, the J end lost 4 bases, and 13 bases lay between the germline ends. CDR3: CASSFGSVGYEQYF. CDR3 coding DNA: TGCGCCAGCAGCTTCGGGAGTGTTGGTTACGAGCAGTACTTC.

This clone has ten or more counts. DNA of the CDR3: TGTGCCAGCAGCCGAGAAGGAGGACAAGAGACCCAGTACTTC. Translation: CASSREGGQETQYF. The V and J genes are TRBV4-2 and TRBJ2-5; the D gene is possibly TRBD2 (5 bases). The CDR3 extends over 14 amino acids. Looked up from germline, CDR1 is LGHNA and CDR2 is YNFKEQ. Trimming took 4 bases from V and 2 from J, leaving 11 bases between them.

The sample holds many counts of this clone. The rearrangement links TRBV20-1 to TRBJ1-4; tentative D call: TRBD1 (6 bases). The CDR3 has 14 residues. CDR1 DFQATT and CDR2 SNEGSKA come from the germline V gene (reference sequence). With 0 bases removed from V and 8 bases from J, the gap between germline ends came to 13 bases. CDR3 coding DNA: TGCAGTGCTAGAGATATCAGGGGAAACGAAAAACTGTTTTTT. Protein sequence: CSARDIRGNEKLFF.

This clone was picked up many times. CDR3 sequence reads: CASSQGGSNIQYF. CDR3 bases: TGTGCCAGCAGCCAAGGGGGCTCGAACATTCAGTACTTC. The chain couples TRBV3-1 to TRBJ2-4; possible D gene TRBD1, 5 bases. Trimming removed 1 base from V and 7 bases from J, with 8 bases in between. CDR3 length equals 13 residues. Germline V gene data show CDR1 as LGHDT and CDR2 as YNNKEL (reference sequence).

This clone has ten or more counts. The chain joins TRBV28 to TRBJ1-6; no clear D gene. From germline, CDR1 is MDHEN and CDR2 SYDVKM. The CDR3 consists of 13 residues. Between the trimmed V and J ends, which lost 6 bases and 8 bases, there was a span of 11 bases. The CDR3 DNA follows: TGTGCCAGCAGCGGGTTTGGCGATTCACCCCTCCACTTT. Amino acids: CASSGFGDSPLHF.

This clone was counted a single time. The V call is TRBV7-3, the J call TRBJ1-1; tentatively, D is TRBD1 (5 bases). The CDR3 is 14 amino acids. The germline V gene encodes CDR1 SGHTA and CDR2 FQGTGA. With 5 bases removed from V and 5 bases from J, the gap between germline ends came to 15 bases. CDR3 nucleotides: TGTGCCAGCAGCGCGGGGCCAGGAATGACTGAAGCTTTCTTT. Its protein product is CASSAGPGMTEAFF.

Concerning this clone: At one end the junction does not follow the germline gene, possibly because of a read error. This chain uses TRBV12-3 or TRBV12-4 with TRBJ1-1; D remains unclear. The CDR3 sequence is 11 residues long. For the CDR3, the DNA is TGTTCCAGCAGTTTACGGGCTGTAGCTTTCTTT. It codes for CSSSLRAVAFF.

About this clone itself: The conserved phenylalanine or tryptophan normally closing the CDR3 is absent here, so this likely arose from a read error. V gene TRBV12-3 or TRBV12-4 combines with J gene TRBJ1-2, with 7 bases identical to TRBD1. This CDR3 has 15 residues. In DNA, the CDR3 is TGTGTCAGCAGTCCCGACAGGGCGGACGACTATGGCTACACCCTC. Its translation: CVSSPDRADDYGYTL.

This clone was counted many times. The chain has TRBV9 and TRBJ2-1; D is undetermined. In germline, CDR1 is SGDLS, CDR2 YYNGEE. The CDR3 totals 15 residues. Trimming left V 4 bases short and J 1 base short, with 12 bases between. The CDR3 reads CASSPRAESYNEQFF. CDR3 nucleotide sequence: TGTGCCAGCAGCCCAAGGGCGGAATCCTACAATGAGCAGTTCTTC.

This clone was seen repeatedly, ten times or more. The genes are TRBV5-6 and TRBJ2-3, with 9 bases lining up with TRBD2. J lost 2 bases, V lost 1 base, and 5 bases had no gene match. Looked up from germline, CDR1 is SGHDT and CDR2 is YYEEEE. The length of the CDR3 is 16 residues. CDR3 in amino acids: CASSLYPSGDTDTQYF. The CDR3 nucleotides read TGTGCCAGCAGCTTGTATCCTAGCGGGGACACAGATACGCAGTATTTT.

The rearrangement uses TRBV4-1 and TRBJ2-7; TRBD2 is a possible D gene (5 bases). Trimming stripped 3 bases from V and 2 bases from J, with 8 bases between. The CDR3 covers 13 residues. Per germline, CDR1 MGHRA and CDR2 YSYEKL. The CDR3 sequence: CASSQVLAYEQYF. The CDR3 DNA sequence: TGCGCCAGCAGCCAGGTACTAGCCTACGAGCAGTACTTC.

This clone was picked up many times. This sequence may be a read error, since a much larger clone differs from it by one base. The chain joins TRBV28 to TRBJ1-5, with 7 bases lining up with TRBD1. CDR1 is MDHEN, CDR2 SYDVKM, per germline. The length of the CDR3 is 15 residues. The trim removed 7 bases at V and 2 bases at J, leaving 8 bases unmatched. CDR3 nucleotides: TGTGCCAGCAAAGAGACAGGGTACGGCAATCAGCCCCAGCATTTT. Residues: CASKETGYGNQPQHF.

This clone has at least ten counts. The chain is built from TRBV7-2 and TRBJ2-2; a weak D match, TRBD1 (6 bases). This CDR3 comprises 15 residues. V gave up 6 bases and J gave up 2 bases, with 13 bases separating them. The germline CDR1 and CDR2 sequences are SGHTA and FQGNSA. Written as DNA, the CDR3 is TGTGCCAGCAGGTCGGGCAGGGGAAACACCGGGGAGCTGTTTTTT. Translated, it gives CASRSGRGNTGELFF. Full variable domain (remainder filled in from reference TRBV7-2 and TRBJ2-2): GAGVSQSPSNKVTEKGKDVELRCDPISGHTALYWYRQSLGQGLEFLIYFQGNSAPDKSGLPSDRFSAERTGGSVSTLTIQRTQQEDSAVYLCASRSGRGNTGELFFGEGSRLTVL.

This clone was observed at least ten times. The chain employs TRBV20-1 and TRBJ1-4; unclear D gene. The CDR3 sequence is 18 residues long. Germline assignment: CDR1 DFQATT and CDR2 SNEGSKA (reference sequence). Trimming took off 1 base at V and 8 bases at J, with 26 bases between the two ends. The CDR3 loop is CSARVSGNRLVDLEKLFF. For the CDR3, the DNA is TGCAGTGCTAGAGTATCGGGGAATCGATTGGTCGATCTGGAAAAACTGTTTTTT.

CDR3 sequence (DNA): TGTGCCAGTAATGAGCGGGGGGATGCCTACGAGCAGTACTTC. Translation gives CASNERGDAYEQYF. The chain joins TRBV9 to TRBJ2-7; 9 bases are a match to TRBD2. J lost 2 bases, V lost 8 bases, and 8 bases had no gene match. In germline, CDR1 is SGDLS, CDR2 YYNGEE. The CDR3 loop spans 14 amino acids. The whole variable domain, filled in from reference TRBV9 and TRBJ2-7, reads DSGVTQTPKHLITATGQRVTLRCSPRSGDLSVYWYQQSLDQGLQFLIQYYNGEERAKGNILERFSAQQFPDLHSELNLSSLELGDSALYFCASNERGDAYEQYFGPGTRLTVT.